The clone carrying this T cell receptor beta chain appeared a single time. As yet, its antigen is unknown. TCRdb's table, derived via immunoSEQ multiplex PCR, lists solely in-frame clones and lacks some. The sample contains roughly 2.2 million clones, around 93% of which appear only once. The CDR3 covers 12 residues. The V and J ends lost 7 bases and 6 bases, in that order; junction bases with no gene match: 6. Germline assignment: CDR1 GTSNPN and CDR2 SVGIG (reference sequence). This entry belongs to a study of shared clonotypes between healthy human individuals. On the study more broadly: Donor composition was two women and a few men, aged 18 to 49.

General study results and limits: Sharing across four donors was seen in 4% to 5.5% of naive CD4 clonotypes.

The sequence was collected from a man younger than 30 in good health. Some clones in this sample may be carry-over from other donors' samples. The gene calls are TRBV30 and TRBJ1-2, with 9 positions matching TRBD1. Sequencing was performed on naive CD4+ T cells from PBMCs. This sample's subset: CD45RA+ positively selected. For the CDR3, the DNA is TGTGCCTCTGGACAGGGGAGGGATGGCTACACCTTC. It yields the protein CASGQGRDGYTF.